These 20 T cell receptor beta chains originate from one sample sequenced in a study of blood T cell repertoires in COVID-19. Sequencing was performed with immunoSEQ multiplex PCR; in TCRdb, only in-frame clones are kept and a portion is missing. The profile shows some 300,000 clones, more than 75% of them singletons. The source material was peripheral blood. Receptors originate from a man aged 70 or older with acute or convalescent COVID-19.

V and J are TRBV28 and TRBJ1-2; the match to TRBD1 covers 9 bases. The CDR3 contains 15 residues. V shed 6 bases and J 2 bases; nucleotides not matched to a gene: 7. The germline gives CDR1 MDHEN, CDR2 SYDVKM. CDR3 coding DNA: TGTGCCAGCAGCCTAACAGGGGGCCTAAACTATGGCTACACCTTC. This encodes CASSLTGGLNYGYTF.

V is TRBV3-1 (or the pseudogene TRBV3-2) and J is TRBJ1-6; D gene unclear. Germline V lookup: CDR1 LGHDT, CDR2 YNNKEL (reference sequence). The CDR3 extends over 17 amino acids. V was shortened by 1 base and J by 0 bases, with 10 bases between the two germline ends. Written as DNA, the CDR3 is TGTGCCAGCAGCCAAGTGGCGTCTAGCTCCTATAATTCACCCCTCCACTTT. Its protein is CASSQVASSSYNSPLHF.

The chain combines TRBV3-1 (or the pseudogene TRBV3-2) with TRBJ2-3, with TRBD2 matching 8 bases. This CDR3 comprises 15 residues. With V trimmed by 8 bases and J by 5 bases, 12 bases remained unmatched. Per germline, CDR1 LGHDT and CDR2 YNNKEL (reference sequence). As DNA, the CDR3 is TGTGCCAGCGGAACCCTGGCGGGAGGACAAGATACGCAGTATTTT. Its translation: CASGTLAGGQDTQYF.

The genes are TRBV5-1 and TRBJ1-2; TRBD1 matches at 9 bases. This CDR3 comprises 15 residues. Looked up from germline, CDR1 is SGHRS and CDR2 is YFSETQ. Trimming took 4 bases from V and 3 from J; bases not matched to a gene: 7. Here the CDR3 DNA reads TGCGCCAGCAGCCCAATGACAGGGGGTGACTATGGCTACACCTTC. Protein sequence: CASSPMTGGDYGYTF.

This clone occurred once. This chain uses TRBV2 with TRBJ2-2, with no clear D. Germline CDR1 reads SNHLY; CDR2 reads FYNNEI. V shed 0 bases and J shed 6 bases, with 5 bases lying between them. The CDR3 sequence is 13 residues long. The CDR3 loop reads CASSEAPAGELFF. For the CDR3, the DNA is TGTGCCAGCAGTGAAGCGCCGGCCGGGGAGCTGTTTTTT. The complete variable domain, with remaining parts taken from reference TRBV2 and TRBJ2-2, reads EPEVTQTPSHQVTQMGQEVILRCVPISNHLYFYWYRQILGQKVEFLVSFYNNEISEKSEIFDDQFSVERPDGSNFTLKIRSTKLEDSAMYFCASSEAPAGELFFGEGSRLTVL.

The rearrangement uses TRBV5-6 and TRBJ1-2, with 9 bases matching TRBD1. CDR3 length: 15 amino acids. Germline V gives CDR1 SGHDT, CDR2 YYEEEE. The junction had 11 bases not matched to a gene; V was cut back by 6 bases and J by 5 bases. The CDR3 bases are TGTGCCAGCACCCTGAGGGGAGGACAGGGGTATGGCTACACCTTC. Translating gives CASTLRGGQGYGYTF.

This chain joins TRBV30 and TRBJ1-3; 9 nucleotides align to TRBD1. This CDR3 comprises 14 residues. The J segment lost 4 bases and the V segment lost 3 bases, leaving 4 bases of the junction unmatched. Germline V gene lookup returns CDR1 GTSNPN and CDR2 SVGIG (reference sequence). CDR3 nucleotides: TGTGCCTGGAGGGGACAGGGTACGGGAAACACCATATATTTT. This sequence encodes CAWRGQGTGNTIYF.

A word on this clone: At the DNA level, this CDR3 is encoded by other sequences in the same sample as well. The rearrangement joins TRBV27 to TRBJ2-1, with 8 positions matching TRBD2. The CDR3 loop spans 13 amino acids. Trimming removed 6 bases from V and 6 bases from J; junction bases left unmatched: 4. Germline CDR1 MNHEY, CDR2 SMNVEV (reference sequence). The CDR3 DNA sequence: TGTGCCAGCAGCCTCGCGGGAGGCAATGAGCAGTTCTTC. This codes for CASSLAGGNEQFF.

DNA of the CDR3: TGTGCCAGCAGCGTAGCTGAGGTATCGAATTCACCCCTCCACTTT. Residues: CASSVAEVSNSPLHF. The chain combines TRBV9 with TRBJ1-6, with D uncertain. The CDR3 consists of 15 residues. V was trimmed by 0 bases and J by 7 bases, leaving 11 bases between them. Germline loops: CDR1 SGDLS, CDR2 YYNGEE. The variable domain in full, completed from reference TRBV9 and TRBJ1-6, reads DSGVTQTPKHLITATGQRVTLRCSPRSGDLSVYWYQQSLDQGLQFLIQYYNGEERAKGNILERFSAQQFPDLHSELNLSSLELGDSALYFCASSVAEVSNSPLHFGNGTRLTVT.

A few counts support this clone. This chain's CDR3 is CATPVGGVENIQYF. The CDR3 nucleotides read TGTGCCACCCCGGTCGGGGGGGTGGAAAACATTCAGTACTTC. This chain links TRBV30 with TRBJ2-4; 8 bases line up with TRBD2. V shed 8 bases and J 5 bases; nucleotides not matched to a gene: 11. This CDR3 region has 14 residues. In germline, CDR1 is GTSNPN, CDR2 SVGIG (reference sequence).

The chain couples TRBV28 to TRBJ2-2, with 7 positions matching TRBD2. In germline, CDR1 is MDHEN, CDR2 SYDVKM. Trimming took 10 bases from V and 0 from J; bases not matched to a gene: 5. There are 14 residues in the CDR3. CDR3 sequence (DNA): TGTGCCACGCCTCGGGGGGCGAACACCGGGGAGCTGTTTTTT. This gives the protein CATPRGANTGELFF. Full variable domain (outside the CDR3, taken from reference TRBV28 and TRBJ2-2): DVKVTQSSRYLVKRTGEKVFLECVQDMDHENMFWYRQDPGLGLRLIYFSYDVKMKEKGDIPEGYSVSREKKERFSLILESASTNQTSMYLCATPRGANTGELFFGEGSRLTVL.

This clone appeared a single time. The rearrangement links TRBV28 to TRBJ2-7; D might be TRBD1 (5 bases). Deletions cut 10 bases from V and 2 bases from J, with 12 bases between. The CDR3 consists of 12 residues. Germline assignment: CDR1 MDHEN and CDR2 SYDVKM. CDR3 sequence (DNA): TGTGCCACCAGGACAACCACCTACGAGCAGTACTTC. This sequence encodes CATRTTTYEQYF.

V and J are TRBV3-1 (or the pseudogene TRBV3-2) and TRBJ2-7; tentatively, D is TRBD1 (6 bases). The V gene's germline CDR1 is LGHDT and CDR2 YNNKEL (reference sequence). V lost 1 base and J lost 3, with 16 bases in between. The CDR3 sequence is 16 residues long. The CDR3 region is CASSQGLGGCNYEQYF. CDR3 nucleotide sequence: TGTGCCAGCAGCCAAGGTCTAGGGGGTTGTAACTACGAGCAGTACTTC.

The gene calls are TRBV19 and TRBJ2-3; 12 bases align to TRBD2. V gave up 6 bases and J gave up 6 bases; unmatched junction bases: 4. Germline V gene sequence: CDR1 LNHDA, CDR2 SQIVND (reference sequence). CDR3 length: 14 residues. CDR3 nucleotides: TGTGCCAGTAGGCGACTAGCGGGAGATGATACGCAGTATTTT. Amino acid sequence: CASRRLAGDDTQYF.

The rearrangement links TRBV9 to TRBJ2-7; TRBD1 matches 9 bases. J lost 4 bases, V lost 0 bases, and 5 bases had no gene match. The CDR3 runs 15 residues. The V gene's germline CDR1 is SGDLS and CDR2 YYNGEE. Here the CDR3 DNA reads TGTGCCAGCAGCGTAGCTGGAGGACAGGGGTACGAGCAGTACTTC. Translating gives CASSVAGGQGYEQYF.

This chain joins TRBV30 and TRBJ2-1; 13 bases are a match to TRBD2. V lost 2 bases and J lost 10; bases outside the gene matches: 5. Germline CDR1 reads GTSNPN; CDR2 reads SVGIG (reference sequence). The CDR3 covers 14 residues. CDR3 protein: CAWSRTSGGLEQFF. CDR3 in DNA: TGTGCCTGGAGTCGGACTAGCGGGGGACTGGAGCAGTTCTTC.

This rearrangement joins TRBV5-4 to TRBJ2-1; 9 bases match TRBD2. The CDR3 contains 16 residues. V dropped 4 bases and J dropped 9; count of bases not matched to a gene: 14. Germline-derived CDR1 and CDR2 are SGHNT and YYREEE (reference sequence). The CDR3 sequence is CASSLDLAGLGLEQFF. The CDR3 region has the DNA TGTGCCAGCAGCCTAGACCTAGCGGGGCTTGGGCTTGAGCAGTTCTTC.

The chain has TRBV5-1 and TRBJ2-3; 7 bases agree with TRBD2. The CDR3 length is 14 residues. V lost 4 bases, J lost 5 bases, and 7 bases stayed unmatched. Germline values: CDR1 SGHRS, CDR2 YFSETQ. CDR3 amino acids: CASSTRTSLDTQYF. The CDR3 DNA reads TGCGCCAGCAGCACCAGGACTAGTTTAGATACGCAGTATTTT.

The chain employs TRBV12-3 or TRBV12-4 and TRBJ1-2; the D is unclear. V was clipped by 6 bases and J by 7 bases, with 12 bases between them. The length of the CDR3 is 12 residues. The CDR3 protein is CASSLGLGGYTF. In nucleotides, the CDR3 is TGTGCCAGCAGCCTGGGCCTCGGTGGCTACACCTTC.

This chain uses TRBV5-1 with TRBJ2-3; 7 bases are a match to TRBD2. V trimming: 0 bases; J trimming: 0 bases; junction bases outside the gene matches: 4. This CDR3 has 16 residues. From germline, CDR1 is SGHRS and CDR2 YFSETQ. The CDR3 reads CASSLDAGASTDTQYF. In DNA form, the CDR3 reads TGCGCCAGCAGCTTGGACGCGGGAGCAAGCACAGATACGCAGTATTTT. Using reference TRBV5-1 and TRBJ2-3 for the parts outside the CDR3, the full variable domain is KAGVTQTPRYLIKTRGQQVTLSCSPISGHRSVSWYQQTPGQGLQFLFEYFSETQRNKGNFPGRFSGRQFSNSRSEMNVSTLELGDSALYLCASSLDAGASTDTQYFGPGTRLTVL.